This T cell receptor (beta chain) was retrieved from a study of cytomegalovirus exposure and HLA in healthy donors (dated by TCRdb to 2016 to 2017). Looking at the study overall: An earlier analysis of approximately 600 of the donors reported 250 to 300 Gb of sequence data and 100 million to 140 million unique TCR beta sequences from some 180 million T cells. An early release that covered about 640 HLA-typed donors contained 300 to 350 gigabases of sequencing data and tens of millions of unique TCR sequences. The genetic ancestry cluster associated with self-reported Caucasian donors included about four fifths of the roughly 380 genotyped donors. The study aimed to test whether cataloging public T cell receptors could reveal signatures of past pathogen exposure. The study profiled the T cell repertoires of some 610 subjects by immunosequencing and related them to cytomegalovirus serostatus. In addition to the first cohort of 666 subjects, a separate validation cohort of 130 or so different subjects was used. To predict cytomegalovirus infection status, the study combined high-throughput TCR immunosequencing, statistical association of individual TCRs with disease status, and machine learning. A later analysis re-examined previously published TCR beta repertoires from just over 650 donors and added high-resolution HLA genotyping to investigate patterns of TCR occurrence. Rather than drawing on any new phenotypic data, the later analysis identified candidate immune exposures from TCR beta sequences and the way those sequences occurred across donors. An earlier analysis of 500 to 750 of the donors applied high-throughput TCR beta sequencing to assess whether each TCR beta V gene segment acted as functional or pseudogenic. Donor age, sex, ethnicity and CMV serostatus were compiled together with the repertoire data. A later genetic analysis used genome-wide SNP genotypes for about 65% of the roughly 700 donors, treating that subset as a discovery cohort. Every repertoire in the discovery cohort had been generated on one and the same sequencing platform. Both class I and class II loci were covered by HLA typing, at four-digit resolution. The number of typed donors differed by locus: about 629-640 for A, B, C, DRB1 and DQB1; some 540 for DQA1; approximately 610 for DPA1; and about 470 for DPB1. Because of strong linkage in the cohort, five DR-DQ haplotypes were treated as single units for association and clustering. Among almost 400 genotyped donors of the cohort, an average of roughly 240,000 unique TCR beta nucleotide sequences were sequenced per donor, 15% to 20% of them non-productive.

Broad study findings and their caveats: The sequencing pipeline was judged likely to have produced a cluster of highly shared sequence variants as a technical artifact. Correlated functional status among segregating V segments might be attributable to linkage disequilibrium, but an unknown experimental factor could not be ruled out. When HLA alleles, especially DR and DQ, strongly co-occurred, attributing TCR associations to individual alleles was difficult. The only immune exposure information available for the cohort was CMV serostatus. An earlier analysis of approximately 540 of the donors showed that most TCR beta V segments appeared in productive rearrangements either about 87% or about 30% of the time, which broadly matched IMGT annotations. According to a later analysis, parvovirus B19, influenza, CMV and Epstein-Barr virus appeared linked to several top co-occurrence clusters. In a later genetic analysis, fewer N-insertions in productive TCRs were reported among donors in an Asian-associated ancestry cluster than the approximately 710-donor mean. Presence/absence analyses assumed roughly uniform sequencing depth across donors, an assumption that may not hold. A further reported finding was that TCR beta sequences accurately predicted the HLA-A and HLA-B alleles for most subjects in the first cohort. In this cohort, only TCR beta chains were sequenced, and detectable features were limited by the absence of alpha or paired-chain data. In a later analysis, most CMV-associated TCR beta chains were found to appear HLA-restricted, with HLA associations seemingly driven largely by CMV exposure. A total of some 180 TCR beta chains were listed by the study as associated with cytomegalovirus. Across donors, most TCR sequences were observed very rarely, whereas some public TCRs were present in many individuals. Because counts were too low, approximately 15 rarely observed V segments, including chromosome 9 orphons, were excluded from the earlier analysis of 587 of the donors. In vitro tests confirmed that three of the cytomegalovirus-associated TCR beta chains recognize cytomegalovirus antigens. In a later analysis, the rate of TCR association differed among HLA loci, with DRB1 alleles having the most associated TCRs and HLA-C alleles having the fewest. A later analysis associated 16,951 TCR beta sequences with specific HLA alleles at a false discovery rate of 0.05. The authors suggested that the approach could potentially be generalized to other disease states and immunological phenotypes. A later genetic analysis associated a missense DCLRE1C variant with V-gene and J-gene trimming of TCR beta chains, and an independent cohort replicated the association. The classifier was reported to diagnose cytomegalovirus status with high specificity and sensitivity in both the original and validation cohorts. A later analysis found that HLA-associated TCR beta chains were more clonally expanded and had lower generation probabilities than equally common non-associated chains. Because some donors lacked HLA typing at each locus, the association tests relied only on the typed subset.

To prepare the library, the immunoSEQ multiplex PCR assay was applied. For the multiplex PCR, a mixture combining 60 forward primers for TCR Vbeta segments and 13 reverse primers for TCR Jbeta segments was used. The CDR3 region of rearranged TCR beta genes was amplified from genomic DNA with a multiplex PCR assay. The Illumina HiSeq System was used to sequence the amplified TCR beta libraries as 87-base-pair reads. Per the original workflow: Across the 700 or so repertoires, a later analysis counted 80 million or so unique TCR beta chains, roughly 11 million of which were shared by at least two donors. To remove PCR and sequencing errors, raw reads were error-corrected and collapsed into unique sequences using a nearest-neighbor algorithm that merged closely related sequences. CDR3 sequences were aligned to IMGT reference sequences to assign V, D and J gene segments. Each retained sequence needed at least a six-nucleotide match to both a V gene segment and a J gene segment. A rearrangement was called productive if the CDR3 had no stop codons and remained in frame with V and J, and every other rearrangement was called non-productive. CDR3 was defined according to IMGT convention as the region running from the second conserved V-encoded cysteine to the conserved J-encoded phenylalanine. The earlier analysis of approximately 590 of the donors excluded any sequence lacking an unambiguous match to a single V gene segment. An earlier analysis of a few hundred of the donors called V segments functional above 56.7% productive rearrangements and segregating when the between-donor standard deviation exceeded 5%. A statistical classification framework was built to diagnose cytomegalovirus status from the catalog of TCR beta chain sequences. In a later analysis, V and J genes were assigned by comparing TCR nucleotide sequences against IMGT/GENE-DB human TR gene sequences. A later analysis assigned CDR3 sequences and most-parsimonious VDJ recombination scenarios with the TCRdist pipeline. In a later analysis, each TCR beta chain was defined by its CDR3 amino acid sequence together with its V-gene family, and reads lacking a unique V-gene family were excluded. A later analysis removed 592 highly shared, low-generation-probability nucleotide sequences to deal with suspected cross-contamination and a sequencing artifact. In a later analysis, a clonal expansion index for each public chain was calculated from normalized within-repertoire ranks of inferred template counts. A later analysis computed generation probabilities with a VDJ recombination model fitted to out-of-frame rearrangements, and checked the results against IGoR. In a later analysis, hypergeometric tests were used to score TCR-TCR, TCR-HLA and TCR-CMV co-occurrence, with a repertoire-size bias correction applied to TCR pairs. To estimate false discovery rates, a later analysis permuted the HLA or CMV assignments 20 times. In a later analysis, co-occurring TCRs were grouped using DBSCAN, with TCRdist sequence similarity added in when clustering inside HLA-allele-positive subsets. Repertoires with fewer than 30,000 or more than 120,000 public chains, plus five repertoires with anomalous nucleotide sharing, were excluded from co-occurrence clustering. TCRdb took over this immuneACCESS table, retaining in-frame rearrangements with V and J assigned. Such tables are incomplete; in checked studies, under half of the missing clones stem from an unresolved V gene, and the remainder is unexplained. The V and J calls and clone size were taken over from that table, and D and trimming were inferred from the DNA. The sample has 150,000 to 200,000 clones on record, 81% of them singletons. Approximately 2% of the sample lies in the top ten.

As to this clone: What this receptor recognizes is not known. Nothing much larger sits one base from this clone, and base qualities are not available.

In total, approximately 700 healthy bone marrow donors made up the cohort. At the time of sampling, every cohort member was nominally healthy, though immune exposures that went unrecorded were likely present. The donor tested CMV seropositive and was one of the 289 seropositive cohort members. Each donor provided a peripheral blood sample, and peripheral blood mononuclear cells were used for TCR beta sequencing. The Qiagen DNeasy Blood Extraction Kit was used to extract genomic DNA from the blood cell samples. The sample consisted of PBMCs. The receptor was derived from a woman between 18 and 29 years old in good health and CMV-seropositive.

At the DNA level, the sequence is TGTGCCAGCATAAGAAGGACAGCAGACAATTCACCCCTCCACTTT. Translated, it gives CASIRRTADNSPLHF. The sequence links TRBV2 to TRBJ1-6; the D segment could be TRBD1, given 6 matching bases. CDR1 and CDR2 are read off the germline V gene as SNHLY and FYNNEI. V is reduced by 7 bases and J by 7 bases, leaving a spacing of 17 bases between them. Measured from the cysteine to the phenylalanine, the CDR3 is 15 residues long. Solely the CDR3 DNA is kept, with 45 bases framed from the first base.